These 32 T cell receptor beta chains were all obtained from the same sample, sequenced in a study of a mutant IDH1 vaccine in newly diagnosed glioma. The time point denotes: week 5, during vaccination. The content of each vaccine dose was 300 ug of mutant IDH1 20-mer peptide, and topical imiquimod accompanied it. No cognate antigen is known for these TCRs. Profiled with immunoSEQ multiplex PCR; TCRdb holds only in-frame clones, not every one. Of 50,000 or so clones in the sample, roughly 78% were seen once. Sample: PBMCs, taken from a glioma patient whose treatment included an IDH1 peptide vaccine. The receptor set was obtained from a woman aged 40 to 50 with glioma.

The genes are TRBV27 and TRBJ2-7, with 12 bases aligning to TRBD2. Trimming at V came to 4 bases and at J to 5 bases, leaving 6 bases not matched to a gene. Germline V gene lookup returns CDR1 MNHEY and CDR2 SMNVEV (reference sequence). The CDR3 covers 15 residues. This CDR3 reads CASSSPSGGAHEQYF. The DNA for the CDR3 is TGTGCCAGCAGTTCCCCTAGCGGGGGGGCCCACGAGCAGTACTTC.

The rearrangement links TRBV19 to TRBJ2-3; 10 nucleotides match TRBD2. The germline gives CDR1 LNHDA, CDR2 SQIVND (reference sequence). This CDR3 has 15 residues. The trim removed 5 bases at V and 5 bases at J, leaving 7 bases unmatched. CDR3 region: CASSHERGGGDTQYF. The CDR3 region has the DNA TGTGCCAGTAGTCATGAGCGGGGGGGCGGAGATACGCAGTATTTT.

This clone was recorded once. The V call is TRBV14, the J call TRBJ2-7; 9 bases line up with TRBD1. The CDR3 is made up of 14 amino acids. Losses at the gene ends were 7 bases for V and 9 bases for J; bases not matched to a gene: 13. The germline CDR1 and CDR2 sequences are SGHDN and FVKESK. The CDR3 spells CASTREDRGRLQYF. CDR3 nucleotide sequence: TGTGCCAGCACCCGGGAGGACAGGGGAAGATTGCAGTACTTC. Full variable domain (outside the CDR3, taken from reference TRBV14 and TRBJ2-7): EAGVTQFPSHSVIEKGQTVTLRCDPISGHDNLYWYRRVMGKEIKFLLHFVKESKQDESGMPNNRFLAERTGGTYSTLKVQPAELEDSGVYFCASTREDRGRLQYFGPGTRLTVT.

This clone has more than one count but fewer than ten. This chain links TRBV5-1 with TRBJ1-1; TRBD1 matches at 11 bases. The V gene end was trimmed by 4 bases and the J gene end by 8 bases; junction bases not matched to a gene: 4. CDR1 and CDR2 (germline): SGHRS, YFSETQ. CDR3 length: 13 amino acids. Here the CDR3 DNA reads TGCGCCAGCAGCGGGGGGACAGGGGGGGAAGCTTTCTTT. Protein: CASSGGTGGEAFF.

The chain carries TRBV5-1 and TRBJ1-3; TRBD1 might be the D (6 bases). Trimming took off 0 bases at V and 0 bases at J, with 10 bases between the two ends. CDR1 SGHRS and CDR2 YFSETQ come from the germline V gene. CDR3 length: 16 amino acids. The CDR3 DNA reads TGCGCCAGCAGCTTGGGGGGGCCGAGCTCTGGAAACACCATATATTTT. It specifies CASSLGGPSSGNTIYF.

This chain joins TRBV5-1 and TRBJ2-3; TRBD2 agrees at 9 bases. The CDR3 has 14 residues. Germline V gene sequence: CDR1 SGHRS, CDR2 YFSETQ. Losses at the gene ends were 7 bases for V and 0 bases for J; bases not matched to a gene: 3. This CDR3 reads CASERGVSTDTQYF. In DNA form, the CDR3 reads TGCGCCAGCGAGCGGGGGGTTAGCACAGATACGCAGTATTTT. The full variable domain, with the rest looked up from reference TRBV5-1 and TRBJ2-3, is KAGVTQTPRYLIKTRGQQVTLSCSPISGHRSVSWYQQTPGQGLQFLFEYFSETQRNKGNFPGRFSGRQFSNSRSEMNVSTLELGDSALYLCASERGVSTDTQYFGPGTRLTVL.

This clone was counted once. This rearrangement joins TRBV30 to TRBJ1-6; 7 bases agree with TRBD1. Germline loops: CDR1 GTSNPN, CDR2 SVGIG (reference sequence). The CDR3 is 13 residues long. The trim removed 3 bases at V and 7 bases at J, leaving 3 bases unmatched. CDR3 in amino acids: CAWSGRGNSPLHF. CDR3 nucleotide sequence: TGTGCCTGGAGCGGCAGGGGGAATTCACCCCTCCACTTT.

The CDR3 sequence is CASSDSAGGADTQYF. The CDR3 region has the DNA TGTGCCAGCAGTGACTCCGCCGGGGGGGCAGATACGCAGTATTTT. The chain couples TRBV6-4 to TRBJ2-3; 8 bases are a match to TRBD2. J was trimmed by 4 bases and V by 0 bases; bases with no gene match: 3. Germline V gene lookup returns CDR1 MRHNA and CDR2 SNTAGT. This CDR3 has 15 residues.

J is TRBJ2-5 and V is TRBV5-1, with D possibly being TRBD2 (6 bases). The CDR3 is made up of 14 amino acids. V gave up 6 bases and J gave up 5 bases, with 17 bases separating them. Germline V gene lookup returns CDR1 SGHRS and CDR2 YFSETQ. CDR3 sequence: CASTGLPPMETQYF. The CDR3 DNA sequence: TGCGCCAGCACAGGACTACCACCTATGGAGACCCAGTACTTC.

J is TRBJ2-1 and V is TRBV5-4, with 8 bases matching TRBD2. With V trimmed by 4 bases and J by 7 bases, 13 bases remained unmatched. Germline-derived CDR1 and CDR2 are SGHNT and YYREEE (reference sequence). The CDR3 runs to 16 residues. The CDR3 protein is CASSPPRAGVGNEQFF. CDR3 nucleotide sequence: TGTGCCAGCAGCCCCCCGAGAGCGGGGGTGGGGAATGAGCAGTTCTTC. The full variable domain, with the rest looked up from reference TRBV5-4 and TRBJ2-1, is ETGVTQSPTHLIKTRGQQVTLRCSSQSGHNTVSWYQQALGQGPQFIFQYYREEENGRGNFPPRFSGLQFPNYSSELNVNALELDDSALYLCASSPPRAGVGNEQFFGPGTRLTVL.

The chain couples TRBV6-6 to TRBJ1-3; D is ambiguous. Germline CDR1 is MNHNY and CDR2 is SVGAGI (reference sequence). V gave up 7 bases and J gave up 4 bases, with 11 bases separating them. This CDR3 region has 13 residues. CDR3 DNA sequence: TGTGCCAGCATGGGTAGTGGGGGAAACACCATATATTTT. This sequence encodes CASMGSGGNTIYF.

This clone was seen only once. The rearrangement joins TRBV6-1 to TRBJ1-4; no reliable D call. Trimming shortened V by 0 bases and J by 0 bases, and 14 bases separated the two germline ends. Germline CDR1 MNHNS, CDR2 SASEGT. The CDR3 has 18 amino acids. This chain's CDR3 is CASSEAIEGSATNEKLFF. CDR3 DNA sequence: TGTGCCAGCAGTGAAGCGATAGAGGGCTCTGCAACTAATGAAAAACTGTTTTTT.

The V call is TRBV10-1, the J call TRBJ2-2; D unresolved. CDR1 WNHNN and CDR2 SYGVQD come from the germline V gene (reference sequence). V dropped 3 bases and J dropped 5 bases, with 7 bases sitting between them. This CDR3 has 13 residues. In DNA, the CDR3 is TGCGCCAGCAGTGAACAGAGGACCGGGGAGCTGTTTTTT. It is translated as CASSEQRTGELFF.

The chain is built from TRBV9 and TRBJ2-5, with D uncertain. There are 12 residues in the CDR3. The V gene lost 3 bases and the J gene lost 5 bases, with 8 bases spanning the gap. Germline V lookup: CDR1 SGDLS, CDR2 YYNGEE. The CDR3, as DNA: TGTGCCAGCAGCGGGGTGGCTGAGACCCAGTACTTC. This codes for CASSGVAETQYF.

This clone has just a few counts. The rearrangement joins TRBV6-1 to TRBJ1-1; 7 bases fit TRBD1. Trimming cost V 8 bases and J 2 bases; bases outside gene matches: 5. The germline V gene encodes CDR1 MNHNS and CDR2 SASEGT. The CDR3 is made up of 13 amino acids. CDR3 amino acids: CASPNRGNTEAFF. Here the CDR3 DNA reads TGTGCCAGCCCCAACAGGGGTAACACTGAAGCTTTCTTT.

This chain connects TRBV6-5 to TRBJ2-4; 9 bases are a match to TRBD1. CDR3 length: 12 amino acids. V dropped 6 bases and J dropped 12; count of bases not matched to a gene: 6. Germline-derived CDR1 and CDR2 are MNHEY and SVGAGI. The CDR3 here is CASSMTGGRQYF. The CDR3 bases are TGTGCCAGCAGCATGACAGGGGGACGTCAGTACTTC.

The CDR3: CASSIEAGRDTIYF. The CDR3 DNA reads as TGTGCCAGTAGTATAGAAGCAGGGAGAGACACCATATATTTT. The chain joins TRBV19 to TRBJ1-3, with D maybe TRBD1 (5 bases). With 0 bases removed from V and 8 bases from J, the gap between germline ends came to 11 bases. The CDR3 length is 14 residues. Germline CDR1 is LNHDA and CDR2 is SQIVND (reference sequence).

This chain uses TRBV5-4 with TRBJ1-4; a weak D match, TRBD1 (5 bases). Germline CDR1 SGHNT, CDR2 YYREEE (reference sequence). The CDR3 is made up of 15 amino acids. The ends were cut back, 0 bases at V and 5 bases at J, with 11 bases in the middle. The CDR3 sequence is CASSLGVTANEKLFF. CDR3 nucleotide sequence: TGTGCCAGCAGCTTGGGGGTGACAGCAAATGAAAAACTGTTTTTT.

This clone has only one observation. This sequence joins TRBV7-2 and TRBJ1-1; TRBD1 aligns across 11 bases. The junction had 5 bases not matched to a gene; V was cut back by 2 bases and J by 6 bases. Germline V gene lookup returns CDR1 SGHTA and CDR2 FQGNSA. This CDR3 has 15 residues. The CDR3 region is CASSLLGQGASEAFF. The CDR3 nucleotides are TGTGCCAGCAGCTTATTAGGACAGGGGGCGTCTGAAGCTTTCTTT.

The chain couples TRBV5-5 to TRBJ1-5, with 8 bases identical to TRBD1. This CDR3 is built from 16 residues. The junction had 14 bases not matched to a gene; V was cut back by 4 bases and J by 8 bases. Germline V CDR1 and CDR2: SGHKS, YYEKEE (reference sequence). The CDR3, as DNA: TGTGCCAGCAGCGCCGACAGGGGCGGGACCGTGGAGCCCCAGCATTTT. Translation: CASSADRGGTVEPQHF. Supplemented by reference TRBV5-5 and TRBJ1-5, the full variable domain reads DAGVTQSPTHLIKTRGQQVTLRCSPISGHKSVSWYQQVLGQGPQFIFQYYEKEERGRGNFPDRFSARQFPNYSSELNVNALLLGDSALYLCASSADRGGTVEPQHFGDGTRLSIL.

The chain links TRBV30 to TRBJ2-1, with 12 bases lining up with TRBD2. Germline V gene lookup returns CDR1 GTSNPN and CDR2 SVGIG (reference sequence). The J segment lost 7 bases and the V segment lost 0 bases, leaving 10 bases of the junction unmatched. The CDR3 is 17 residues long. CDR3: CAWSVKTSGGRGNEQFF. The DNA for the CDR3 is TGTGCCTGGAGTGTAAAGACTAGCGGGGGCCGGGGTAATGAGCAGTTCTTC.

The rearrangement joins TRBV9 to TRBJ1-3; a weak D match, TRBD1 (5 bases). V was pared by 4 bases and J by 8 bases, with 25 bases between. The CDR3 is 17 residues long. Germline CDR1 reads SGDLS; CDR2 reads YYNGEE. DNA of the CDR3: TGTGCCAGCAGCCCTCATAGCGGGGACCACAGAAGAGACACCATATATTTT. Translating it yields CASSPHSGDHRRDTIYF. The whole variable domain, filled in from reference TRBV9 and TRBJ1-3, reads DSGVTQTPKHLITATGQRVTLRCSPRSGDLSVYWYQQSLDQGLQFLIQYYNGEERAKGNILERFSAQQFPDLHSELNLSSLELGDSALYFCASSPHSGDHRRDTIYFGEGSWLTVV.

The chain recombines TRBV7-2 with TRBJ2-7; TRBD1 is a possible D gene (5 bases). The germline CDR1 and CDR2 sequences are SGHTA and FQGNSA. V dropped 0 bases and J dropped 6 bases, with 18 bases sitting between them. CDR3 length: 16 amino acids. CDR3 DNA sequence: TGTGCCAGCAGCTTAGCGGCCCAAGCAACAGGCGGCGAGCAGTACTTC. This encodes CASSLAAQATGGEQYF.

This clone is medium-sized within its sample. This sequence joins TRBV1 and TRBJ2-1. TRBV1 is classified as a pseudogene. The CDR3 is 13 amino acids. CDR3 loop: CTSGETNHNEQFF. The CDR3, as DNA: TGCACCAGCGGTGAGACGAATCACAATGAGCAGTTCTTC.

The V call is TRBV2, the J call TRBJ2-3; D is uncertain. From germline, CDR1 is SNHLY and CDR2 FYNNEI. V lost 2 bases and J lost 3, with 9 bases in between. The CDR3 extends over 14 amino acids. CDR3 amino acids: CASSEMVGTDTQYF. As DNA, the CDR3 is TGTGCCAGCAGTGAAATGGTTGGAACAGATACGCAGTATTTT.

The chain has TRBV6-1 and TRBJ1-6; TRBD1 might be the D (5 bases). There are 14 residues in the CDR3. Looked up from germline, CDR1 is MNHNS and CDR2 is SASEGT. Trimming cost V 7 bases and J 1 base, with 8 bases left between them. This CDR3 reads CASNTGSYNSPLHF. In DNA form, the CDR3 reads TGTGCCAGCAATACAGGATCCTATAATTCACCCCTCCACTTT.

This clone is a singleton in its sample. This rearrangement joins TRBV5-6 to TRBJ2-7; D unresolved. CDR3 length equals 14 residues. The ends were cut back, 4 bases at V and 4 bases at J, with 15 bases in the middle. Germline CDR1 and CDR2: SGHDT and YYEEEE. CDR3 sequence reads: CASSPPLGSYEQYF. Here the CDR3 DNA reads TGTGCCAGCAGCCCACCGCTGGGTAGTTACGAGCAGTACTTC.

The chain links TRBV27 to TRBJ1-6, with unresolved D. V lost 1 base, J lost 7 bases, and 5 bases lay in between. There are 13 residues in the CDR3. Per germline, CDR1 MNHEY and CDR2 SMNVEV (reference sequence). CDR3 region: CASSLLRNSPLHF. As DNA, the CDR3 is TGTGCCAGCAGTTTATTGAGGAATTCACCCCTCCACTTT.

V is TRBV11-2 and J is TRBJ2-7; D gene unclear. This CDR3 has 14 amino acids. Trimming pared 1 base from V and 4 bases from J, leaving 11 bases between. CDR1 is SGHAT, CDR2 FQNNGV, per germline. CDR3 bases: TGTGCCAGCAGCTTAGGTCTTGGGTTTTACGAGCAGTACTTC. Translated: CASSLGLGFYEQYF.

The CDR3: CASRGQPNYNEQFF. As DNA, the CDR3 is TGTGCCAGTAGGGGACAGCCAAACTACAATGAGCAGTTCTTC. The chain recombines TRBV19 with TRBJ2-1; 7 bases are shared with TRBD1. The junction had 5 bases not matched to a gene; V was cut back by 6 bases and J by 3 bases. Germline V gene data show CDR1 as LNHDA and CDR2 as SQIVND (reference sequence). This CDR3 has 14 residues.

The chain has TRBV2 and TRBJ2-3; the D is unclear. The V end was cut by 4 bases, the J end by 9 bases, with 8 bases between. Germline lookup yields CDR1 SNHLY and CDR2 FYNNEI. The CDR3 length is 11 residues. CDR3 DNA sequence: TGTGCCAGCAGTGGTCAACAGACGCAGTATTTT. Translating it yields CASSGQQTQYF.

The rearrangement uses TRBV27 and TRBJ2-1, with 12 bases fitting TRBD1. The germline CDR1 and CDR2 sequences are MNHEY and SMNVEV (reference sequence). The CDR3 runs to 17 residues. Losses at the gene ends were 2 bases for V and 7 bases for J; bases not matched to a gene: 9. Here the CDR3 reads CASSLPSGQGARNEQFF. The CDR3 bases are TGTGCCAGCAGTTTACCTTCGGGACAGGGGGCTCGGAATGAGCAGTTCTTC.